This TCR beta chain was captured in a study of T cell clones after liver transplantation. Study as a whole: Standard immunosuppression, with no induction, continued until 12-24 months after transplant.

With respect to this clone: Its antigen remains unidentified.

Findings and caveats of the study: Graft donor-reactive T cells may have migrated into the graft rather than being deleted.

Per the germline V gene, CDR1 is MGHDK and CDR2 is SYGVNS. The V gene lost 2 bases and the J gene lost 5 bases, with 12 bases spanning the gap. This CDR3 is 14 amino acids long. The method was immunoSEQ multiplex PCR; TCRdb's version includes in-frame clones alone and lacks a portion of them. The sample comprises over 60,000 clones, around 80% of which are singletons, and about 0.63% rests with the top ten. This clonotype was obtained from a human donor who received a liver transplant. The gene calls are TRBV25-1 and TRBJ1-2, with D unresolved. This specimen was CD4+ T cells from blood, taken before liver transplant. CDR3 amino acids: CASSEPTGPYGYTF. CDR3 nucleotide sequence: TGTGCCAGCAGTGAACCCACTGGACCGTATGGCTACACCTTC.